Shown below are 8 T cell receptor beta chains from a single sample sequenced in a study of CD8 T cells in ankylosing spondylitis. TCRdb reanalysed the 5' RACE reads using MiXCR and keeps one entry per CDR3 protein. The sample holds about 250,000 distinct CDR3 sequences, 32% seen once. Specimen: blood, either unsorted or a sorted T cell fraction (not recorded which). These receptors came from a male donor with ankylosing spondylitis or in good health (not recorded which).

This clonotype has a handful of counts. The J gene is TRBJ2-1, the V gene TRBV29-1; a weak D match, TRBD2 (6 bases). The V gene's germline CDR1 is SQVTM and CDR2 ANQGSEA. The CDR3 is 13 residues long. Trimming cost V 6 bases and J 7 bases, with 16 bases left between them. The chain's CDR3 is CSVGLRFGNEQFF. The CDR3 nucleotides are TGCAGCGTCGGACTACGTTTTGGAAATGAGCAGTTCTTC.

This clonotype came up a few times. The rearrangement links TRBV20-1 to TRBJ1-5; TRBD1 matches 10 bases. J gave up 3 bases and V 3 bases, and 2 bases lay outside the gene matches. Germline V gene lookup returns CDR1 DFQATT and CDR2 SNEGSKA (reference sequence). CDR3 length: 14 residues. The CDR3, as DNA: TGCAGTGCTAGGGACAGGGGGGCCAATCAGCCCCAGCATTTT. Translating gives CSARDRGANQPQHF.

The genes are TRBV28 and TRBJ2-7; 9 nucleotides agree with TRBD1. The length of the CDR3 is 13 residues. Per the germline V gene, CDR1 is MDHEN and CDR2 is SYDVKM. The J segment lost 4 bases and the V segment lost 8 bases, leaving 6 bases of the junction unmatched. CDR3: CASERDRVYEQYF. DNA for the CDR3: TGTGCCAGCGAACGGGACAGGGTGTACGAGCAGTACTTC.

This chain links TRBV20-1 with TRBJ1-5, with D possibly matching TRBD1 (6 bases). Germline CDR1 reads DFQATT; CDR2 reads SNEGSKA (reference sequence). V lost 4 bases and J lost 4, with 14 bases in between. The CDR3 is 14 amino acids. The CDR3 nucleotides are TGCAGTGCTATAATGGACAGTGGGAATCAGCCCCAGCATTTT. Protein: CSAIMDSGNQPQHF.

The gene calls are TRBV20-1 and TRBJ1-5; 7 bases match TRBD1. The V segment lost 3 bases and the J segment 4 bases; nucleotides outside the gene matches: 6. This CDR3 contains 14 residues. The germline gives CDR1 DFQATT, CDR2 SNEGSKA (reference sequence). The CDR3 DNA is TGCAGTGCTAGTTACAGGGGTCGGAATCAGCCCCAGCATTTT. Translated: CSASYRGRNQPQHF.

This clonotype turned up a few times. The gene calls are TRBV12-3 or TRBV12-4 and TRBJ2-6; no definite D call. CDR3 length: 15 amino acids. Trimming pared 2 bases from V and 0 bases from J, leaving 5 bases between. CDR3 amino acids: CASSLLNSGANVLTF. The CDR3 nucleotides read TGTGCCAGCAGTTTACTCAACTCTGGGGCCAACGTCCTGACTTTC.

This clonotype was counted between two and nine times. This chain links TRBV28 with TRBJ2-7, with TRBD2 as a possible D gene (5 bases). The V gene's germline CDR1 is MDHEN and CDR2 SYDVKM. V lost 7 bases to trimming and J lost 7 bases, with 17 bases between them. This CDR3 contains 13 residues. For the CDR3, the DNA is TGTGCCAGCAACAATGGACTTCCTGGGGAGCAGTACTTC. The encoded protein is CASNNGLPGEQYF.

This sequence joins TRBV29-1 and TRBJ1-1; perhaps TRBD1 as D (5 bases). V shed 7 bases and J shed 3 bases, with 15 bases lying between them. The germline CDR1 and CDR2 sequences are SQVTM and ANQGSEA. This CDR3 comprises 13 residues. CDR3 in DNA: TGCAGCGCATACACAGAGGGGTACACTGAAGCTTTCTTT. It yields the protein CSAYTEGYTEAFF.